This T cell receptor beta chain was captured in a study of T-cell reconstitution after alpha-beta-depleted transplantation in children. Study-level points and caveats: Approximately two months post-transplant, alpha-beta T cells reportedly originated from several hundred expanded graft clones. One year after transplant, T-cell counts and diversity came mostly from newly produced T cells. Diversity of TCRbeta at day 60 was high in some patients, arising from surviving recipient T cells and thymic progenitors.

Unique molecular identifiers were used in preparing the TCRbeta library. TCRdb redid the calling of the PCR reads with MiXCR, one entry per CDR3 protein. The profile covers around 300,000 distinct CDR3 sequences, with over 20% appearing a single time and 11% taken by the ten largest. On this clonotype itself: Its antigen is currently unknown.

The length of the CDR3 is 12 residues. The V end lost 1 base, the J end lost 7 bases, and 5 bases lay between the germline ends. Germline CDR1 SGHVS, CDR2 FQNEAQ. The sample consisted of PBMCs, mostly from graft donor cells, taken 180 days after TCRalphabeta/CD19-depleted stem cell transplant. This receptor was taken from a male patient between 5 and 17 years old who had a stem cell transplant for acute lymphoblastic leukemia, so the T cells may come from the graft donor. This chain links TRBV7-8 with TRBJ2-1; D uncertain. CDR3 nucleotide sequence: TGTGCCAGCAGCTTAGGCGTAAATGAGCAGTTCTTC. Its translation is CASSLGVNEQFF.